The 18 T cell receptor beta chains presented below share a single source sample, sequenced in a study of tumor T cells in aggressive B-cell lymphoma. Measured with immunoSEQ multiplex PCR; TCRdb has only the in-frame clones, and not every one. This sample has over 2,000 clones; approximately 90% occur once, and the top ten carry 6.6%. Sequencing was carried out using tumor tissue. Source of these receptors: an adult with diffuse large B cell lymphoma.

The rearrangement joins TRBV27 to TRBJ1-5; D uncertain. This CDR3 comprises 11 residues. V was pared by 4 bases and J by 6 bases, with 4 bases between. The germline V gene encodes CDR1 MNHEY and CDR2 SMNVEV (reference sequence). The CDR3 DNA reads TGTGCCAGCAGTTCAGGTCAGCCCCAGCATTTT. Amino acid sequence: CASSSGQPQHF.

The chain uses TRBV5-1 and TRBJ2-1; D gene uncertain. Looked up from germline, CDR1 is SGHRS and CDR2 is YFSETQ. The CDR3 totals 14 residues. Trimming took 0 bases from V and 6 from J, leaving 10 bases between them. CDR3: CASSLDRLTNEQFF. As DNA, the CDR3 is TGCGCCAGCAGCTTGGACCGACTTACCAATGAGCAGTTCTTC.

The chain recombines TRBV6-5 with TRBJ1-2; 11 positions match TRBD1. This CDR3 contains 15 residues. The J segment lost 8 bases and the V segment lost 5 bases, leaving 10 bases of the junction unmatched. Germline V gene lookup returns CDR1 MNHEY and CDR2 SVGAGI. The chain's CDR3 is CASSRSGQGAIGYTF. Here the CDR3 DNA reads TGTGCCAGCAGTAGAAGCGGACAGGGGGCGATAGGCTACACCTTC.

The chain is built from TRBV19 and TRBJ1-2; TRBD1 agrees at 9 bases. J gave up 12 bases and V 7 bases, and 15 bases lay outside the gene matches. Germline CDR1 reads LNHDA; CDR2 reads SQIVND (reference sequence). There are 14 residues in the CDR3. CDR3 DNA sequence: TGTGCCAGTACTAACGGACAGGGGCCTTCCGTTGACACCTTC. The encoded protein is CASTNGQGPSVDTF.

The chain couples TRBV7-9 to TRBJ1-2; 9 nucleotides align to TRBD1. There are 14 residues in the CDR3. Trimming took 4 bases from V and 4 from J; bases not matched to a gene: 4. Germline CDR1 and CDR2: SEHNR and FQNEAQ (reference sequence). The CDR3 coding sequence is TGTGCCAGCAGCTCGGGACAGGGAACCTATGGCTACACCTTC. This codes for CASSSGQGTYGYTF.

The chain links TRBV6-1 to TRBJ1-1; D is possibly TRBD1 (6 bases). V lost 6 bases, J lost 7 bases, and 21 bases lay in between. Germline V gives CDR1 MNHNS, CDR2 SASEGT. The CDR3 runs to 15 residues. The CDR3 is CASSAAKGEIGEAFF. The CDR3 DNA is TGTGCCAGCAGCGCGGCTAAGGGGGAGATTGGTGAAGCTTTCTTT.

The gene calls are TRBV7-2 and TRBJ2-3; TRBD2 aligns across 7 bases. Germline loops: CDR1 SGHTA, CDR2 FQGNSA. V shed 1 base and J 2 bases; nucleotides not matched to a gene: 6. This CDR3 is built from 16 residues. The CDR3 sequence: CASSLGAGVITDTQYF. The CDR3 DNA reads as TGTGCCAGCAGCTTAGGCGCGGGAGTCATCACAGATACGCAGTATTTT.

The chain combines TRBV29-1 with TRBJ2-7; weak D call: TRBD2 (5 bases). CDR3 length: 12 residues. Germline assignment: CDR1 SQVTM and CDR2 ANQGSEA. V was trimmed by 7 bases and J by 3 bases, leaving 13 bases between them. CDR3 loop: CSGGPGFYEQYF. Here the CDR3 DNA reads TGCAGCGGTGGACCGGGATTCTACGAGCAGTACTTC.

The chain combines TRBV7-2 with TRBJ2-3; possibly TRBD1 for D (5 bases). Germline V gives CDR1 SGHTA, CDR2 FQGNSA. This CDR3 has 15 residues. Trimming cost V 5 bases and J 2 bases, with 14 bases left between them. The CDR3 nucleotides are TGTGCCAGCAGCCCCCGCCGGACACTCACAGATACGCAGTATTTT. It is translated as CASSPRRTLTDTQYF.

The chain has TRBV7-6 and TRBJ2-7; maybe TRBD2 (6 bases). The CDR3 has 13 residues. Germline V lookup: CDR1 SGHVS, CDR2 FNYEAQ. Between the trimmed V and J ends, which lost 5 bases and 5 bases, there was a span of 13 bases. CDR3 DNA sequence: TGTGCCAGCAGCCACCTTGGAGGGAACGAGCAGTACTTC. It specifies CASSHLGGNEQYF.

This clone has just one count. The CDR3 bases are TGTGCCAGCAGCTCAGTCCCCGGGACTTGGAACACCGGGGAGCTGTTTTTT. Amino acid sequence: CASSSVPGTWNTGELFF. The V call is TRBV7-2, the J call TRBJ2-2; possible D gene TRBD2, 6 bases. This CDR3 has 17 residues. The ends were cut back, 4 bases at V and 1 base at J, with 16 bases in the middle. Germline V gene sequence: CDR1 SGHTA, CDR2 FQGNSA.

This clone was recorded only once. V is TRBV19 and J is TRBJ2-2; perhaps TRBD2 as D (6 bases). The V gene's germline CDR1 is LNHDA and CDR2 SQIVND (reference sequence). V was cut by 3 bases and J by 4 bases, with 12 bases left in between. CDR3 length equals 15 residues. The CDR3 bases are TGTGCCAGTAGTATCAGGGCCGGGGGCACCGGGGAGCTGTTTTTT. This gives the protein CASSIRAGGTGELFF.

This chain uses TRBV19 with TRBJ1-1, with no clear D. The CDR3 is 13 residues long. Germline CDR1 is LNHDA and CDR2 is SQIVND (reference sequence). Trimming removed 5 bases from V and 0 bases from J, with 7 bases in between. CDR3: CASSGSLNTEAFF. The DNA of the CDR3 is TGTGCCAGTAGTGGCAGTCTGAACACTGAAGCTTTCTTT.

The V call is TRBV11-2, the J call TRBJ1-3; 11 bases fit TRBD1. The V segment lost 4 bases and the J segment 4 bases; nucleotides outside the gene matches: 9. Germline assignment: CDR1 SGHAT and CDR2 FQNNGV. This CDR3 contains 17 residues. CDR3 coding DNA: TGTGCCAGCAGCTCCGGTCCCGGGACAGGGGGAGGAAACACCATATATTTT. Encoded protein: CASSSGPGTGGGNTIYF.

This clone was seen a single time. The rearrangement links TRBV30 to TRBJ1-5, with D tentatively TRBD1 (5 bases). The CDR3 runs 14 residues. Germline CDR1 reads GTSNPN; CDR2 reads SVGIG (reference sequence). Trimming shortened V by 0 bases and J by 5 bases, and 11 bases separated the two germline ends. The CDR3 nucleotides are TGTGCCTGGAGTGTAGGAGGGGCCCATCAGCCCCAGCATTTT. Amino acid sequence: CAWSVGGAHQPQHF.

The chain links TRBV5-4 to TRBJ2-3, with D perhaps matching TRBD2 (6 bases). The V end lost 3 bases, the J end lost 2 bases, and 13 bases lay between the germline ends. Germline CDR1 is SGHNT and CDR2 is YYREEE (reference sequence). The CDR3 consists of 15 residues. This CDR3 reads CASSYDGSNTDTQYF. CDR3 coding DNA: TGTGCCAGCAGCTACGACGGGAGTAACACAGATACGCAGTATTTT.

CDR3 residues: CAWSKGANQPQHF. CDR3 in DNA: TGTGCCTGGAGTAAGGGGGCAAACCAGCCCCAGCATTTT. V gene TRBV30 combines with J gene TRBJ1-5, with 7 bases aligning to TRBD1. V shed 2 bases and J 7 bases; nucleotides not matched to a gene: 5. The CDR3 totals 13 residues. From germline, CDR1 is GTSNPN and CDR2 SVGIG (reference sequence).

The rearrangement uses TRBV5-1 and TRBJ2-2, with 7 bases identical to TRBD2. This CDR3 has 14 residues. Trimming took 5 bases from V and 4 from J; bases not matched to a gene: 5. Germline CDR1 reads SGHRS; CDR2 reads YFSETQ. The CDR3: CASRGRETTGELFF. The DNA of the CDR3 is TGCGCCAGCAGAGGGCGGGAGACCACCGGGGAGCTGTTTTTT. The entire variable domain, with the rest obtained from reference TRBV5-1 and TRBJ2-2, is as follows: KAGVTQTPRYLIKTRGQQVTLSCSPISGHRSVSWYQQTPGQGLQFLFEYFSETQRNKGNFPGRFSGRQFSNSRSEMNVSTLELGDSALYLCASRGRETTGELFFGEGSRLTVL.